This T cell receptor (beta chain) was obtained from a study of OX40 agonist ivuxolimab in advanced cancers. Study in general: People in dose escalation had one of these cancers: hepatocellular carcinoma, melanoma, renal cell or head and neck cancer. General study findings and limits: Circulating CD4+ and CD8+ T cells showed clonal expansion by week 6 at 0.1 to 3.0 mg/kg.

The V gene's germline CDR1 is SGHAT and CDR2 FQNNGV. Between the trimmed V and J ends, which lost 1 base and 4 bases, there was a span of 9 bases. This CDR3 is 14 amino acids long. The timepoints at which blood was sampled were baseline, cycle 4 day 1, and cycle 7 day 1. About this clone: Its target is not known.

Sequencing used immunoSEQ multiplex PCR; TCRdb keeps in-frame clones, though not all of them. This table holds roughly 80,000 clones, roughly 93% found once. This chain joins TRBV11-2 and TRBJ2-3; weak D call: TRBD1 (5 bases). The sequencing here drew on CD4+ or CD8+ T cells sorted from blood, taken in a trial of the OX40 agonist ivuxolimab. The clonotype comes from an adult with an advanced solid tumor such as melanoma, head and neck, liver or kidney cancer. The CDR3 DNA is TGTGCCAGCAGCTTAGGGCTAGGGGCAGATACGCAGTATTTT. It translates to CASSLGLGADTQYF.